Listed here are 12 T cell receptor beta chains from one sample, sequenced in a study of T cell repertoires in ileal Crohn's disease. TCRdb's copy holds only in-frame clones and misses some; the assay was immunoSEQ multiplex PCR. This table has 15,000 to 20,000 clones, more than 85% appearing once. The sample comprised ileal tissue. These receptors were obtained from an adult with Crohn's disease.

This rearrangement joins TRBV5-5 to TRBJ2-5; D is perhaps TRBD2 (6 bases). Near its end, the DNA agrees better with TRBJ2-7, so the J call may be wrong. There are 15 residues in the CDR3. Germline CDR1 SGHKS, CDR2 YYEKEE (reference sequence). For the CDR3, the DNA is TGTGCCAGCAGCCTTCCTGGAGGGAAATCCTACGAGCAGTACTTC. Translated, it gives CASSLPGGKSYEQYF.

CDR3 residues: CASSQDIGVYNEQFF. The DNA of the CDR3 is TGCGCCAGCAGCCAAGATATAGGGGTCTACAATGAGCAGTTCTTC. The V and J genes are TRBV4-1 and TRBJ2-1; D perhaps matches TRBD1 (5 bases). Trimming pared 0 bases from V and 3 bases from J, leaving 9 bases between. The length of the CDR3 is 15 residues. Germline V gene lookup returns CDR1 MGHRA and CDR2 YSYEKL.

V gene TRBV7-6 combines with J gene TRBJ2-1; a weak D match, TRBD2 (7 bases). Germline V CDR1 and CDR2: SGHVS, FNYEAQ. V was pared by 1 base and J by 4 bases, with 14 bases between. The CDR3 loop spans 16 amino acids. CDR3: CASSLGRGGQYNEQFF. CDR3 DNA sequence: TGTGCCAGCAGCTTAGGAAGGGGGGGGCAGTACAATGAGCAGTTCTTC.

This chain uses TRBV10-3 with TRBJ1-1; D might be TRBD1 (6 bases). Trimming shortened V by 2 bases and J by 9 bases, and 16 bases separated the two germline ends. CDR3 length: 14 residues. The germline V gene encodes CDR1 ENHRY and CDR2 SYGVKD. Here the CDR3 DNA reads TGTGCCATCAGTGAGGCGGGGGGGGCGATCCAAGCTTTCTTT. Translation: CAISEAGGAIQAFF.

The chain carries TRBV5-6 and TRBJ2-2; possible D gene TRBD2, 6 bases. V lost 5 bases and J 6 bases, leaving 14 bases between the germline ends. Germline values: CDR1 SGHDT, CDR2 YYEEEE. This CDR3 has 14 amino acids. In nucleotides, the CDR3 is TGTGCCAGCAGTGAGGAGCCGGGGGCCGGGGAGCTGTTTTTT. Protein: CASSEEPGAGELFF.

The chain recombines TRBV29-1 with TRBJ1-1; 7 bases line up with TRBD1. The CDR3 runs to 14 residues. V shed 5 bases, J shed 3 bases, and the junction held 9 bases outside the gene matches. Per the germline V gene, CDR1 is SQVTM and CDR2 is ANQGSEA. The CDR3 spells CSVRAGGLDTEAFF. CDR3 DNA: TGCAGCGTTAGGGCAGGGGGTTTGGACACTGAAGCTTTCTTT.

This rearrangement joins TRBV13 to TRBJ1-1; D perhaps matches TRBD1 (5 bases). The CDR3 runs 14 residues. The germline V gene has CDR1 PRHDT and CDR2 FYEKMQ (reference sequence). Trimming left V 5 bases short and J 0 bases short, with 10 bases between. The CDR3 sequence is CASSRRAMNTEAFF. CDR3 DNA: TGTGCCAGCAGCCGCAGGGCTATGAACACTGAAGCTTTCTTT.

The V and J genes are TRBV5-1 and TRBJ2-7, with D maybe TRBD2 (6 bases). The CDR3 runs to 11 residues. CDR1 and CDR2 (germline): SGHRS, YFSETQ. Trimming removed 4 bases at V and 12 bases at J, with 14 bases between. CDR3 amino acids: CASSPGDWLYF. Here the CDR3 DNA reads TGCGCCAGCAGCCCCGGGGACTGGTTGTACTTC.

This clone was counted only a few times. V gene TRBV9 combines with J gene TRBJ2-1, with 7 positions matching TRBD1. The V gene end was trimmed by 0 bases and the J gene end by 4 bases; junction bases not matched to a gene: 4. The length of the CDR3 is 15 residues. The germline V gene has CDR1 SGDLS and CDR2 YYNGEE. In nucleotides, the CDR3 is TGTGCCAGCAGCGTAGCAGGACAGGAGTACAATGAGCAGTTCTTC. Protein sequence: CASSVAGQEYNEQFF.

The chain is built from TRBV11-2 and TRBJ1-2; no firm D call. CDR1 and CDR2 (germline): SGHAT, FQNNGV. The V end lost 0 bases, the J end lost 4 bases, and 6 bases lay between the germline ends. CDR3 length: 13 amino acids. The CDR3 DNA is TGTGCCAGCAGCTTAGATTCGTCCTATGGCTACACCTTC. Translation: CASSLDSSYGYTF.

V and J are TRBV27 and TRBJ1-1; no firm D call. V lost 0 bases to trimming and J lost 1 base, with 9 bases between them. The CDR3 spans 15 residues. Germline V CDR1 and CDR2: MNHEY, SMNVEV (reference sequence). The CDR3 DNA reads as TGTGCCAGCAGTTTATCGAAAGGCGGGAACACTGAAGCTTTCTTT. Translated, it gives CASSLSKGGNTEAFF.

The chain is built from TRBV5-1 and TRBJ1-6; D might be TRBD1 (6 bases). The V end was cut by 4 bases, the J end by 7 bases, with 9 bases between. CDR3 length: 13 amino acids. Germline CDR1 is SGHRS and CDR2 is YFSETQ. The chain's CDR3 is CASSVDSNSPLHF. In DNA, the CDR3 is TGCGCCAGCAGCGTGGACAGCAATTCACCCCTCCACTTT. Looking up the rest from reference TRBV5-1 and TRBJ1-6 gives the full variable domain: KAGVTQTPRYLIKTRGQQVTLSCSPISGHRSVSWYQQTPGQGLQFLFEYFSETQRNKGNFPGRFSGRQFSNSRSEMNVSTLELGDSALYLCASSVDSNSPLHFGNGTRLTVT.